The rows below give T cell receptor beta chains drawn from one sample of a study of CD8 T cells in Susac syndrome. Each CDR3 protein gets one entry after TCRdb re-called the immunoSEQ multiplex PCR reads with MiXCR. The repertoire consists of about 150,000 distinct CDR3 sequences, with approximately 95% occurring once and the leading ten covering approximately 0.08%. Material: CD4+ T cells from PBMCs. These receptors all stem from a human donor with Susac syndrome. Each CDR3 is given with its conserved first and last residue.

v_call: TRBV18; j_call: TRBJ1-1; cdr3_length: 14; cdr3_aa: CANARQGGGTEAFF
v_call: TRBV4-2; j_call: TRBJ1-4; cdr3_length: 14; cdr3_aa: CASSQETGEEKLFF
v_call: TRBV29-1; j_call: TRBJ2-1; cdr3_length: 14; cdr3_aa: CSVVRTSGYNEQFF
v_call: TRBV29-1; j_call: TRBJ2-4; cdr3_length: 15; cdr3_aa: CSVLSSLGGKNIQYF
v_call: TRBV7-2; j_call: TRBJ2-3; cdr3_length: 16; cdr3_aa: CASSADASGGADTQYF
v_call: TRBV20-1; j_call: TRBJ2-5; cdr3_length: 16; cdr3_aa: CSAYGGASGYQETQYF
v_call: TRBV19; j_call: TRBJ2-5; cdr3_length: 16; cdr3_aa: CASSIGRGSLQETQYF
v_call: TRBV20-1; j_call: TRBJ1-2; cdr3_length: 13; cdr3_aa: CSASLQGAGGYTF
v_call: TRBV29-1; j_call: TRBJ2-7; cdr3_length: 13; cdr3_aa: CSVGGLITYEQYF
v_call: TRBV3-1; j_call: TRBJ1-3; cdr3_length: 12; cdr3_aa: CASSQSGYTIYF
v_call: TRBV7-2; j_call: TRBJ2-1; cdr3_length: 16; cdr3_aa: CASSLSGTSGGYEQFF
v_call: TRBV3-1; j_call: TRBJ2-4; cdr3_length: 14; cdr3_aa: CASSQRPGEAIQYF
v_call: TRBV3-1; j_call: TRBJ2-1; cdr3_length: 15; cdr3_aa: CASSRPGRNYNEQFF
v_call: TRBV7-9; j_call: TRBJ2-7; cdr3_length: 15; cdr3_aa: CASSHGTGASYEQYF
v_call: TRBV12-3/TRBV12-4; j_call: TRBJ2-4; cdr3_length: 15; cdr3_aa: CASSFDILGKNIQYF
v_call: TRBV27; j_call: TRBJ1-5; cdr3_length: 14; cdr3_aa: CASSSTGTNQPQHF
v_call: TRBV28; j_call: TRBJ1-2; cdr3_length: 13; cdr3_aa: CASSLGQLYGYTF
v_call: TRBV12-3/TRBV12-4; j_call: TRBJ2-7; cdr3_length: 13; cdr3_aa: CASSLVAVDEQYF
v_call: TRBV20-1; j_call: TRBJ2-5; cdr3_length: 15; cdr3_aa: CSARDITGWEETQYF
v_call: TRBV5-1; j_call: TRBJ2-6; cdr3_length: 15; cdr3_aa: CASSLVPPGANVLTF
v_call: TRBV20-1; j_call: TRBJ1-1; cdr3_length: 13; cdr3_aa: CSARKWNEGEAFF
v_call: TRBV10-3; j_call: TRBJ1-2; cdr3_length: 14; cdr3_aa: CAISESPGSYGYTF
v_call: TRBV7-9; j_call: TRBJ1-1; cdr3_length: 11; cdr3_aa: CASTTNTEAFF
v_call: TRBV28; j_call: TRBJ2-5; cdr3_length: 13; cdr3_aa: CASSPKRAETQYF
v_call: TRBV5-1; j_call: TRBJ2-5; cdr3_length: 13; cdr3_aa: CASSDRVQETQYF
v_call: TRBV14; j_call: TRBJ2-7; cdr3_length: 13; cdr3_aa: CASSPTGSSIPFF
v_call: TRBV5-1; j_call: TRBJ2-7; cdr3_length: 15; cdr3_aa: CASSLEKGGPYEQYF
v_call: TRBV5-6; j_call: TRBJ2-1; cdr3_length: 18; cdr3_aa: CASSLFGLAGAQLVEQFF
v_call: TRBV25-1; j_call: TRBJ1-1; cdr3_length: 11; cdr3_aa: CASSGGGEAFF
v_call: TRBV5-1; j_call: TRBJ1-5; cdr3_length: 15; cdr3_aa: CASSLVVGEDQPQHF
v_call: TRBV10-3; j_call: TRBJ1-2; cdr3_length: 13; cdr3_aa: CAISEGTGFGYTF
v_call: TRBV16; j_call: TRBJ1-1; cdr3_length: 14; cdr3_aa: CASSPPQSMTRAFF
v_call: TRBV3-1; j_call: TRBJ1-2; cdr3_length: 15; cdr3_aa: CASSQATGDNYGYTF
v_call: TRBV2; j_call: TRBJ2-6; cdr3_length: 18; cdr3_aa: CASIAIGPLVAGANVLTF
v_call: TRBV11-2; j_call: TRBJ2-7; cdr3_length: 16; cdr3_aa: CASSLASGQPPYEQYF
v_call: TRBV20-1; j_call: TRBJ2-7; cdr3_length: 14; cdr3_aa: CSASPAGVVAEQYF
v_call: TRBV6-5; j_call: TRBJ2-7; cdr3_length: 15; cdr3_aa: CASSYGNRGDYEQYF
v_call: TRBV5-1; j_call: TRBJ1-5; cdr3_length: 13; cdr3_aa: CASSLGDDQPQHF
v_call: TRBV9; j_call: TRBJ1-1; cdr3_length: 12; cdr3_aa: CASSVADRQPFF
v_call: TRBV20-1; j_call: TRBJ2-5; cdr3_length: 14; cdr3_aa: CSARSRLAQETQYF
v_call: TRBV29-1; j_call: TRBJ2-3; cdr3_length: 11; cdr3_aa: CSAGRRGTQYF
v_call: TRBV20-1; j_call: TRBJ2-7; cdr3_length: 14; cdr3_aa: CSAHGLESSYEQYF
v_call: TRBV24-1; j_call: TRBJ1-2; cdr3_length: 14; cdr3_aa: CATSDRRLPYGYTF
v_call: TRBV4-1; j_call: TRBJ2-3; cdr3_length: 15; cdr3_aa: CASSQESSLPDTQYF
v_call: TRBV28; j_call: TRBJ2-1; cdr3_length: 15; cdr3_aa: CASSRPPTAYNEQFF